This T cell receptor (beta chain) was documented in a study of blood T cell repertoires in COVID-19. Source study methods: Estimation of nucleated cell counts was performed using reference gene primer amplification. Produced via immunoSEQ multiplex PCR; TCRdb's table is partial and in-frame only. V and J calls and clone size follow that table, whereas D and trimming were derived from the DNA. The sample records around 42,000 clones, roughly 91% being singletons. This clone was observed a handful of times. This CDR3 contains 15 residues. Losses at the gene ends were 6 bases for V and 1 base for J; bases not matched to a gene: 8. Germline V gene sequence: CDR1 SQVTM, CDR2 ANQGSEA.

Material: peripheral blood. This receptor was taken from a human donor in a cohort sampled during active COVID-19. This chain connects TRBV29-1 to TRBJ2-1; TRBD2 matches 8 bases. CDR3 in amino acids: CSVGGSGASYNEQFF. The CDR3 region has the DNA TGCAGCGTCGGTGGTAGCGGGGCATCCTACAATGAGCAGTTCTTC.